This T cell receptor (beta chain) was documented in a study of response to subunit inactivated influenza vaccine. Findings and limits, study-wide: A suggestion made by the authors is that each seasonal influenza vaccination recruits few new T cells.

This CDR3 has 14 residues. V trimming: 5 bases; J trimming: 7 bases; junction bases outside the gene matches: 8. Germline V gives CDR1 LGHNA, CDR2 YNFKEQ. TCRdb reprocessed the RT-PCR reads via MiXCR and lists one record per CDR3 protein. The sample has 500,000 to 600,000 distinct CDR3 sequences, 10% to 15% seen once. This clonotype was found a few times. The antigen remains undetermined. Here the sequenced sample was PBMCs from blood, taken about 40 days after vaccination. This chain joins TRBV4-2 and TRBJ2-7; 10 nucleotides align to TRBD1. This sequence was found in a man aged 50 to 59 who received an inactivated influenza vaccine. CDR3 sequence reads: CASSISPGQGEQYF. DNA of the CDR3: TGTGCCAGCAGCATCAGTCCGGGACAGGGGGAGCAGTACTTC.